Here is one T cell receptor beta chain with its context. This entry comes from a study of T cell responses to AZD1222 COVID-19 vaccine. The method was immunoSEQ multiplex PCR; TCRdb's version includes in-frame clones alone and lacks a portion of them. The sample lists about 180,000 clones, approximately 90% occurring once. The CDR3 is 19 residues long. With 0 bases clipped from V and 4 bases from J, the junction kept 16 bases outside the gene matches. Germline V gene lookup returns CDR1 LGHNA and CDR2 YSLEER. The sequence derives from an adult who received the AZD1222 COVID-19 vaccine. The sequencing used peripheral blood, collected 28 days after the second AZD1222 dose. This rearrangement joins TRBV4-3 to TRBJ2-3; 7 bases match TRBD2. CDR3 bases: TGCGCCAGCAGCCAAGAGCCCCCAAGTTTGGCGGGAGCTGCAGATACGCAGTATTTT. This gives the protein CASSQEPPSLAGAADTQYF.